This T cell receptor (beta chain) came from a study of cytomegalovirus exposure and HLA in healthy donors. It was with 60 Vbeta and 13 Jbeta primers that the PCR ran. Assay used: immunoSEQ multiplex PCR; TCRdb lists only in-frame clones, some missing. The sample holds 110,000 to 150,000 clones; around 72% are singletons and the top ten take over 2%. The CDR3 is made up of 15 amino acids. With 6 bases removed from V and 2 bases from J, the gap between germline ends came to 16 bases. Germline V CDR1 and CDR2: SNHLY, FYNNEI. This clone was seen only a few times. V usage is TRBV2 and J usage is TRBJ2-5; D is perhaps TRBD2 (6 bases). Material for sequencing was PBMCs. The receptor was isolated from a man aged 35 to 55 in good health and CMV-seronegative. In nucleotides, the CDR3 is TGTGCCAGCAGGTGGTCTTTGGGGGGACAAGAGACCCAGTACTTC. Protein product: CASRWSLGGQETQYF.